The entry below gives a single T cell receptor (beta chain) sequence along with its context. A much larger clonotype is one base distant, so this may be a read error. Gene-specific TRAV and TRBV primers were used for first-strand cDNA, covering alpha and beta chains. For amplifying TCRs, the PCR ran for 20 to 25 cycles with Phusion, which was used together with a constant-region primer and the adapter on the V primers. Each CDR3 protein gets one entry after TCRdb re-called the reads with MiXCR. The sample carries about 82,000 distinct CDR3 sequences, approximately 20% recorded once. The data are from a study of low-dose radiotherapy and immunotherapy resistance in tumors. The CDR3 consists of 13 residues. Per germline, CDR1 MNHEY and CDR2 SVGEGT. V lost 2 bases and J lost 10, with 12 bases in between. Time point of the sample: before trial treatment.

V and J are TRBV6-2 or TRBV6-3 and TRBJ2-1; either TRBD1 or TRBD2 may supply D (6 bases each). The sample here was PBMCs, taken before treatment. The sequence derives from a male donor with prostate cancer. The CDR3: CASSYGGPVEQFF. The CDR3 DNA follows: TGTGCCAGCAGTTACGGGGGGCCAGTCGAGCAGTTCTTC.